This T cell receptor beta chain was profiled in a study of CD8 T cells in ankylosing spondylitis. The length of the CDR3 is 13 residues. The germline V and J ends were trimmed by 3 bases and 9 bases, with 15 bases remaining between them. Germline lookup yields CDR1 DFQATT and CDR2 SNEGSKA (reference sequence). MiXCR, run by TCRdb on the 5' RACE reads, gives a single entry per CDR3 protein. The data contain 200,000 or so distinct CDR3 sequences, under 15% of them seen just once; the ten biggest clones take up approximately 10%. The chain links TRBV20-1 to TRBJ2-1; D possibly corresponds to TRBD2 (6 bases). This clonotype originated in a female donor with ankylosing spondylitis or in good health (not recorded which). Sequenced input: blood, either unsorted or a sorted T cell fraction (not recorded which). CDR3 DNA: TGCAGTGCTAGCGGGAGCCGTCGGGGTGAGCAGTTCTTC. Protein: CSASGSRRGEQFF.